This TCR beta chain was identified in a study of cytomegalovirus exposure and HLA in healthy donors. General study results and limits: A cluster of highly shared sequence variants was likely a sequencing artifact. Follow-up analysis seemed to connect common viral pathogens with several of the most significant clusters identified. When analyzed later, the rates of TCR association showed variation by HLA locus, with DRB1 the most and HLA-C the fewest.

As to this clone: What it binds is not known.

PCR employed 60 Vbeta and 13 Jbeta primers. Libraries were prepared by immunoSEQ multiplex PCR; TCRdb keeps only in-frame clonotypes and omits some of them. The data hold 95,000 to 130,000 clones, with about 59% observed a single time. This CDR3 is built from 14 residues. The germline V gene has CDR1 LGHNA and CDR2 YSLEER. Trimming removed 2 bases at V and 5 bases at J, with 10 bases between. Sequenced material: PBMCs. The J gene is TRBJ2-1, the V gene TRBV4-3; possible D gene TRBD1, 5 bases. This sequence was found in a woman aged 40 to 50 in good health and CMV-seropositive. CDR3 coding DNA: TGCGCCAGCAGCCAATTGGAAGGGGACAATGAGCAGTTCTTC. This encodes CASSQLEGDNEQFF.